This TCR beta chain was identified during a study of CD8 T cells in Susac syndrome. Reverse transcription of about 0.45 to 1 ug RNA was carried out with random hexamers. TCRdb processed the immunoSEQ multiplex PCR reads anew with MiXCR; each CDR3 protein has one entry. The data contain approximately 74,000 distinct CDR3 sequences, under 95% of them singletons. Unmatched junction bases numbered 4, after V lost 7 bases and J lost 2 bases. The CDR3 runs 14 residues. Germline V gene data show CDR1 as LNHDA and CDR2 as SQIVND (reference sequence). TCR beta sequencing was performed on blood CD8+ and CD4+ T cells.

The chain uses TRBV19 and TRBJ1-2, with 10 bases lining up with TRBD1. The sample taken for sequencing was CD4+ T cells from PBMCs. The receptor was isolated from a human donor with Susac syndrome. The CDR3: CASTSDRGNYGYTF. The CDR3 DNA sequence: TGTGCCAGTACCTCGGACAGGGGGAACTATGGCTACACCTTC.